These T cell receptor beta chains were read from a single sample in a study of blood T cell repertoires in COVID-19. The table came from immunoSEQ multiplex PCR; TCRdb's copy has only in-frame clones and leaves some out. The table records some 200,000 clones, roughly 75% of them present only once. The sample was peripheral blood. These receptors were collected from a woman in her 70s with acute or convalescent COVID-19. The CDR3 runs from the conserved cysteine through the conserved F or W. D genes are given only for firm matches. Where a row states a size, it is once, few, many or the class of an expanded clone; other rows omit it.

cdr3_length clone_size j_call v_call d_call cdr3_nt cdr3_aa
14 - TRBJ1-1 TRBV6-6 - TGTGCCAGCAGTTACTCTGGCTCGGGTGCTGAAGCTTTCTTT CASSYSGSGAEAFF
13 - TRBJ2-1 TRBV10-1 TRBD1 TGCGCCAGCAGTTCTGGACAGGGCGATGAGCAGTTCTTC CASSSGQGDEQFF
13 - TRBJ1-2 TRBV7-9 - TGTGCCAGCAGCTTAGGCGGATCCCGAGGCTACACCTTC CASSLGGSRGYTF
14 - TRBJ1-3 TRBV18 - TGTGCCAGCTCACCTGACTACTCTGGAAACACCATATATTTT CASSPDYSGNTIYF
16 - TRBJ1-1 TRBV4-1 TRBD1 TGCGCCAGCAGCCAAGCCTTGGAGGGGGCGGGCGCTGAAGCTTTCTTT CASSQALEGAGAEAFF
15 - TRBJ2-5 TRBV3-1/TRBV3-2 - TGTGCCAGCAGCCATTCGGACTACCCCATGGGGACCCAGTACTTC CASSHSDYPMGTQYF
15 - TRBJ2-5 TRBV5-1 - TGCGCCAGCAGCTTATCGGCGGCCTTCTCGGAGACCCAGTACTTC CASSLSAAFSETQYF
15 - TRBJ2-3 TRBV7-2 TRBD2 TGTGCCAGCAGACTAGCGGGGGGAAACACAGATACGCAGTATTTT CASRLAGGNTDTQYF
13 - TRBJ2-3 TRBV30 - TGTGCCTGGAGCCCGGGACTGGAAAATACGCAGTATTTT CAWSPGLENTQYF
11 - TRBJ2-5 TRBV6-5 TRBD1 TGTGCCGGGGACAGGGCAGAGACCCAGTACTTC CAGDRAETQYF
15 - TRBJ1-5 TRBV6-5 - TGTGCCAGCAGAACCTCCCCCCGGGGGGGTCAGCCCCAGCATTTT CASRTSPRGGQPQHF
15 - TRBJ2-7 TRBV6-1 - TGTGCCAGCAGTGAAGCAGTCCGGGGAAGTTACGAGCAGTACTTC CASSEAVRGSYEQYF
15 - TRBJ2-1 TRBV6-2/TRBV6-3 - TGTGCCAGCAGCCAACAGGGTTGGGCCTACAATGAGCAGTTCTTC CASSQQGWAYNEQFF
13 - TRBJ2-5 TRBV5-5 - TGTGCCAGCAGCTTGGACTATAGGGAGACCCAGTACTTC CASSLDYRETQYF
17 few TRBJ1-5 TRBV6-2/TRBV6-3 TRBD1 TGTGCCAGCAGTTGGACAGGGGGCGAGAGGCGAAATCAGCCCCAGCATTTT CASSWTGGERRNQPQHF
13 - TRBJ1-1 TRBV18 - TGTGCCAGCTCACCCGATGAGCGGGCTGAAGCTTTCTTT CASSPDERAEAFF
15 - TRBJ1-2 TRBV6-5 - TGTGCCAGCAGTCTGCGCCCTGTAGCTAACTATGGCTACACCTTC CASSLRPVANYGYTF